These T cell receptor beta chains were read from a single sample in a study of T cell responses to AZD1222 COVID-19 vaccine. The table came from immunoSEQ multiplex PCR; TCRdb's copy has only in-frame clones and leaves some out. Of around 150,000 clones listed, about 90% are singletons. Here the sequenced sample was peripheral blood, taken on day 0 of AZD1222 vaccination. Receptors originate from an adult in good health. Both conserved end residues are part of each CDR3. A D gene is named only where the DNA matches it firmly. The size entry is marked missing in some rows and otherwise reads once, few, many or a size class.

>-|TRBV30|-|TRBJ2-3
TGTGCCTGGGGAAGCAAGGATACGCAGTATTTT
CAWGSKDTQYF
>-|TRBV5-1|-|TRBJ2-7
TGCGCCAGCAGCTTGGTTCGGGACGACGAGCAGTACTTC
CASSLVRDDEQYF
>-|TRBV15|TRBD1|TRBJ2-7
TGTGCCACCAGCAGGGGGGACAGGGGGTACGAGCAGTACTTC
CATSRGDRGYEQYF
>-|TRBV15|TRBD1|TRBJ2-3
TGTGCCACCAGCACCAGACAGGGGGCATTAGATACGCAGTATTTT
CATSTRQGALDTQYF
>once|TRBV2|TRBD1|TRBJ1-5
TGTGCCAGCAGAGCCGGGAGGGGGCAGGGACAGCCCCAGCATTTT
CASRAGRGQGQPQHF
>-|TRBV6-2/TRBV6-3|-|TRBJ2-6
TGTGCCAGCAGTAGAGTAGGGTCCTCTGGGGCCAACGTCCTGACTTTC
CASSRVGSSGANVLTF
>-|TRBV19|-|TRBJ2-3
TGTGCCAGTAATAAGGGGCTCACAGATACGCAGTATTTT
CASNKGLTDTQYF
>-|TRBV4-3|-|TRBJ2-2
TGCGCCAGCACCTCCGAGTGGGGACGCACCGGGGAGCTGTTTTTT
CASTSEWGRTGELFF
>-|TRBV19|TRBD1|TRBJ1-2
TGTGCCAGTAGTACCCCAACTGACAGGGAAGAGCACTTGATTGTTGGCTACACCTTC
CASSTPTDREEHLIVGYTF
>-|TRBV6-5|-|TRBJ2-7
TGTGCCAGCAGTTTACTCCGAGTAAGATCGTACGAGCAGTACTTC
CASSLLRVRSYEQYF
>-|TRBV27|-|TRBJ1-2
TGTGCCAGCAGTTTACGGAGGGCTAGTAACTATGGCTACACCTTC
CASSLRRASNYGYTF
>-|TRBV27|TRBD2|TRBJ2-7
TGTGCCAGTTGGCAGACTAGCGGCCCCTACGAGCAGTACTTC
CASWQTSGPYEQYF
>-|TRBV5-1|TRBD2|TRBJ2-3
TGCGCCAGCAGCTTGGCGGGGGGGACAGATACGCAGTATTTT
CASSLAGGTDTQYF
>-|TRBV5-5|-|TRBJ1-1
TGTGCCAGCAGCTTCGCTGGACCTGGGGGCACTGAAGCTTTCTTT
CASSFAGPGGTEAFF
>-|TRBV6-2/TRBV6-3|-|TRBJ1-5
TGTGCCAGCAGCATGGGGGGACCTTTGCAGCCCCAGCATTTT
CASSMGGPLQPQHF
>-|TRBV4-2|-|TRBJ2-2
TGTGCCAGCAGCCAAGGGGTCAGGGGGGCACTGGCCGGGGAGCTGTTTTTT
CASSQGVRGALAGELFF
>-|TRBV28|TRBD1|TRBJ1-2
TGTGCCGCCAGCAGTTCATTATCCGTGGACAGGGACTATGGCTACACCTTC
CAASSSLSVDRDYGYTF
>-|TRBV2|TRBD1|TRBJ1-6
TGTGCCAGTAAGGACAGGGTTGGGAAAATGTCACCCCTCCACTTT
CASKDRVGKMSPLHF
>-|TRBV7-7|TRBD2|TRBJ2-7
TGTGCCAGCAGCCCGACTAGCGGGACAAGCGAGCAGTACTTC
CASSPTSGTSEQYF
>-|TRBV29-1|-|TRBJ1-1
TGCAGCGTTTTTTTTAACACTGAAGCTTTCTTT
CSVFFNTEAFF
>few|TRBV3-1/TRBV3-2|-|TRBJ1-6
TGTGCCAGCAGCCTACCCGACAGGCAGGATTCACCCCTCCACTTT
CASSLPDRQDSPLHF
>-|TRBV11-2|-|TRBJ1-1
TGTGCCAGCAGCCATCCCCGGTTGTTGCCTGAAGCTTTCTTT
CASSHPRLLPEAFF
>once|TRBV5-5|-|TRBJ1-6
TGTGCCAGCAGCTTGGACGTGTCCAGCTATAATTCACCCCTCCACTTT
CASSLDVSSYNSPLHF
>-|TRBV19|TRBD1|TRBJ1-3
TGTGCCAGTAGTATCTCAGGGGGCACTGGAAACACCATATATTTT
CASSISGGTGNTIYF
>-|TRBV30|-|TRBJ1-1
TGTGCCGGCACGCCCGGGTTGGTTGAAGCTTTCTTT
CAGTPGLVEAFF
>few|TRBV5-1|TRBD1|TRBJ2-7
TGCGCCAGCAGCTTTCGGGGTGGACAGGGGGCAGGGGAGCAGTACTTC
CASSFRGGQGAGEQYF
>-|TRBV30|-|TRBJ2-5
TGTGCCTGGAGTGCCCAAATCTCAGAGACCCAGTACTTC
CAWSAQISETQYF
>-|TRBV5-1|-|TRBJ1-1
TGCGCCAGCAGCTTGGGGTTGCGCTCCGGGGGTGAAGCTTTCTTT
CASSLGLRSGGEAFF
>-|TRBV5-1|TRBD2|TRBJ2-1
TGCGCCAGCAGCTGGAGGGGACTAGCGGGAGGGTCCGCACACAATGAGCAGTTCTTC
CASSWRGLAGGSAHNEQFF
>-|TRBV25-1|-|TRBJ1-2
TGTGCCAGCAGTGAGCGGGGGAGCGGTGGCTACACCTTC
CASSERGSGGYTF
>-|TRBV7-2|TRBD1|TRBJ2-3
TGTGCCAGCAGCAAGAGAAGATTGGACAGGGGAGGCACAGATACGCAGTATTTT
CASSKRRLDRGGTDTQYF
>-|TRBV5-1|-|TRBJ1-1
TGCGCCAGCAGCTTTCTGGACAGACAAGACACTGAAGCTTTCTTT
CASSFLDRQDTEAFF